Below are 5 T cell receptor beta chains sequenced from a single sample in a study of cytomegalovirus exposure and HLA in healthy donors. Clones were sequenced by immunoSEQ multiplex PCR, and TCRdb holds only the in-frame ones, with some missing. The repertoire has approximately 60,000 clones, just under 95% of them found once; the top ten carry 6.5% to 9%. The source material was PBMCs. The receptor source for this set is a woman aged 18-29 years in good health and CMV-seropositive.

This sequence joins TRBV30 and TRBJ1-2; tentative D call: TRBD1 (6 bases). V was clipped by 3 bases and J by 8 bases, with 13 bases between them. The CDR3 sequence is 12 residues long. Germline V gene lookup returns CDR1 GTSNPN and CDR2 SVGIG (reference sequence). CDR3 DNA: TGTGCCTGGAGGGGACAAAATGGAGGCTACACCTTC. Amino acids: CAWRGQNGGYTF.

This rearrangement joins TRBV7-3 to TRBJ1-5; D remains ambiguous. Germline loops: CDR1 SGHTA, CDR2 FQGTGA. Trimming shortened V by 2 bases and J by 3 bases, and 5 bases separated the two germline ends. The CDR3 totals 13 residues. In DNA, the CDR3 is TGTGCCAGCAGCTTATTTAACAATCAGCCCCAGCATTTT. Encoded protein: CASSLFNNQPQHF. The full variable domain, completed using reference TRBV7-3 and TRBJ1-5, is GAGVSQTPSNKVTEKGKYVELRCDPISGHTALYWYRQSLGQGPEFLIYFQGTGAADDSGLPNDRFFAVRPEGSVSTLKIQRTERGDSAVYLCASSLFNNQPQHFGDGTRLSIL.

This chain joins TRBV7-2 and TRBJ2-3; the D is unclear. CDR1 is SGHTA and CDR2 is FQGNSA in the germline V gene. The CDR3 totals 12 residues. Trimming removed 7 bases from V and 4 bases from J, with 9 bases in between. The CDR3 here is CASTAGSDTQYF. The DNA of the CDR3 is TGTGCCAGCACCGCAGGATCAGATACGCAGTATTTT.

This sequence joins TRBV27 and TRBJ1-2; 10 nucleotides line up with TRBD1. The CDR3 contains 16 residues. Germline V gene data show CDR1 as MNHEY and CDR2 as SMNVEV (reference sequence). Losses at the gene ends were 2 bases for V and 7 bases for J; bases not matched to a gene: 10. CDR3 amino acids: CASSLGWGQGLSGYTF. The CDR3 DNA is TGTGCCAGCAGTTTAGGGTGGGGACAGGGGCTCAGTGGCTACACCTTC.

V gene TRBV30 combines with J gene TRBJ2-1; tentative D call: TRBD2 (5 bases). Trimming took off 5 bases at V and 1 base at J, with 6 bases between the two ends. Germline assignment: CDR1 GTSNPN and CDR2 SVGIG (reference sequence). The CDR3 is 12 amino acids. CDR3 DNA sequence: TGTGCCTGGGGCGGGTCCTACAATGAGCAGTTCTTC. It specifies CAWGGSYNEQFF.